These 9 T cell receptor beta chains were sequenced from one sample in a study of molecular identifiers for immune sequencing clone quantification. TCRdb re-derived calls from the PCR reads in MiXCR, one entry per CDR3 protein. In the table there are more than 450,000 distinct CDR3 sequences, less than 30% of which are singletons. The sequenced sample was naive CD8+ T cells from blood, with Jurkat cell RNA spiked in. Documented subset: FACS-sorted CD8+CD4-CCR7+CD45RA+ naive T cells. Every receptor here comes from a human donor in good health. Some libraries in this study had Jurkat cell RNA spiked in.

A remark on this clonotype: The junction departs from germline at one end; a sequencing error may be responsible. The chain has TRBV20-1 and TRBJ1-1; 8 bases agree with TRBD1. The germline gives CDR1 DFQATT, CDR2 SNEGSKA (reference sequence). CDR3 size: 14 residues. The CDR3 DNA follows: TGCGGTGCTGGCGGAGTGGACAGGGCTTTGGGCGCTTTCTTT. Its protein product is CGAGGVDRALGAFF.

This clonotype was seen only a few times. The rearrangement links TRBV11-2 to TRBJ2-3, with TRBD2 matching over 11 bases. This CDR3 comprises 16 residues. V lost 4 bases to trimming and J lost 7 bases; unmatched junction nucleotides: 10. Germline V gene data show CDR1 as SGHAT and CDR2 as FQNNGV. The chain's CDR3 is CASSSFLAGGQNTQYF. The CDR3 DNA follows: TGTGCCAGCAGCTCATTCCTAGCGGGAGGACAAAATACGCAGTATTTT.

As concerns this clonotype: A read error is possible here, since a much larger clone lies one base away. CDR3: CACSEEDSHYITDTQYF. CDR3 DNA: TGTGCCTGCAGTGAAGAAGACAGCCATTATATCACAGATACGCAGTATTTT. The chain carries TRBV2 and TRBJ2-3; possible D gene TRBD1, 5 bases. Per the germline V gene, CDR1 is SNHLY and CDR2 is FYNNEI. The CDR3 consists of 17 residues.

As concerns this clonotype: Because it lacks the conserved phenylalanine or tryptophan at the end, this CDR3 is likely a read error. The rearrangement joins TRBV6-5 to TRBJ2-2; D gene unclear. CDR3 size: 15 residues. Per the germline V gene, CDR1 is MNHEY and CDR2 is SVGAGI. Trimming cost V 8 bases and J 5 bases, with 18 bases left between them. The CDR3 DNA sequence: TGTGCCAGCGTTAGAGACACCCCATCAACCGGGGAGCTGTTTATT. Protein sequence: CASVRDTPSTGELFI.

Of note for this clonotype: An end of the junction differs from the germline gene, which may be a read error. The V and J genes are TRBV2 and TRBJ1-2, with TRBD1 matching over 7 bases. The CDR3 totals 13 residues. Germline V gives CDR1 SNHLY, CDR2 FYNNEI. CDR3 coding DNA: TGTGCCAAGGGGGCAGAAGCTAACTGTGGCTACACCTTC. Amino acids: CAKGAEANCGYTF. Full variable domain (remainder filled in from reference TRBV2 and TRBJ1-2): EPEVTQTPSHQVTQMGQEVILRCVPISNHLYFYWYRQILGQKVEFLVSFYNNEISEKSEIFDDQFSVERPDGSNFTLKIRSTKLEDSAMYFCAKGAEANCGYTFGSGTRLTVV.

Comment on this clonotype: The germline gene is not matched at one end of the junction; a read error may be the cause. CDR3: CAGSQDGGQGSQPQHF. CDR3 DNA: TGCGCCGGCAGCCAAGATGGTGGGCAGGGAAGTCAGCCCCAGCATTTT. V is TRBV4-1 and J is TRBJ1-5; D perhaps matches TRBD1 (5 bases). This CDR3 contains 16 residues. The germline gives CDR1 MGHRA, CDR2 YSYEKL.

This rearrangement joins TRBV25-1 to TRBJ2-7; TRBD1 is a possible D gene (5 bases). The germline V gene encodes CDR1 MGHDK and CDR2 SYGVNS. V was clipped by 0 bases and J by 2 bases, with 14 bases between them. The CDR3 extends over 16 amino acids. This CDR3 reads CASSEYTSGHTYEQYF. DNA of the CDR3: TGTGCCAGCAGTGAATATACATCAGGACACACCTACGAGCAGTACTTC.

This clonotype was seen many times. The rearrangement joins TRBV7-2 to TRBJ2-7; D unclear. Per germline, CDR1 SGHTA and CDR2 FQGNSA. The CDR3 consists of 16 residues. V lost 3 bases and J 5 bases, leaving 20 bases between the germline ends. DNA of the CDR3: TGTGCCAGCAGCTTTCGGTTCTCGATGCTGGTGGACGAGCAGTACTTC. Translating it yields CASSFRFSMLVDEQYF.

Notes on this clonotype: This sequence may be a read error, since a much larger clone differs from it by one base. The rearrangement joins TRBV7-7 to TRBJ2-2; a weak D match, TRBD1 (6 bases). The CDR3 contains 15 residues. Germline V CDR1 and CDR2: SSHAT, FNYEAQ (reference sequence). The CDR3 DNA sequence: TGTGCTAGCAGCTTAGGGACACTGATCACCGGGGAGCTGTTTTTT. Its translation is CASSLGTLITGELFF. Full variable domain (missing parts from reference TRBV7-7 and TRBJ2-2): GAGVSQSPRYKVTKRGQDVTLRCDPISSHATLYWYQQALGQGPEFLTYFNYEAQPDKSGLPSDRFSAERPEGSISTLTIQRTEQRDSAMYRCASSLGTLITGELFFGEGSRLTVL.